These 32 T cell receptor beta chains came from one sample sequenced in a study of blood T cells in healthy people across ages (dated by TCRdb to about 2015). The library was produced with 5' RACE. Data came from an Illumina HiSeq 2500. A second PCR of about 7 to 12 cycles was run with a J-beta primer mix and a sample-barcoded 5' primer. TCRdb reanalyzed the raw reads on its own, using fastp at Q25 for trimming and MiXCR for clone calling, and kept in-frame beta chains. One record per CDR3 amino acid sequence lists the most common genes and DNA. Within this sample are about 1.8 million distinct CDR3 sequences, with roughly 50% of them counted one time only. In total, the top ten clones hold over 2% of the sample. The specimen sequenced was blood. The receptor set was obtained from a woman in her thirties or forties in good health.

This clonotype was observed a handful of times. The chain recombines TRBV20-1 with TRBJ1-2, with TRBD1 as a possible D gene (5 bases). Germline V lookup: CDR1 DFQATT, CDR2 SNEGSKA (reference sequence). V gave up 6 bases and J gave up 5 bases, with 10 bases separating them. There are 11 residues in the CDR3. DNA for the CDR3: TGCAGTGCCTGGTGGGGGTATGGCTACACCTTC. Its protein is CSAWWGYGYTF.

The chain uses TRBV7-3 and TRBJ2-1, with 8 bases fitting TRBD1. The germline V gene has CDR1 SGHTA and CDR2 FQGTGA. This CDR3 comprises 15 residues. V was clipped by 4 bases and J by 8 bases; unmatched bases: 10. The CDR3 DNA follows: TGTGCCAGCAGCTATACGCGACAGGGGATCCATGAGCAGTTCTTC. Translation: CASSYTRQGIHEQFF.

This chain uses TRBV5-1 with TRBJ2-5; 10 bases agree with TRBD2. This CDR3 is 16 amino acids long. The germline V gene has CDR1 SGHRS and CDR2 YFSETQ. Unmatched junction bases numbered 7, after V lost 4 bases and J lost 1 base. Written as DNA, the CDR3 is TGCGCCAGCAGCCAGCTAGCGGGGGCCGTCCAAGAGACCCAGTACTTC. Its translation: CASSQLAGAVQETQYF.

In this sample, this clonotype turned up a few times. The rearrangement uses TRBV7-9 and TRBJ2-7, with 12 bases lining up with TRBD1. CDR3 length: 15 residues. V lost 1 base to trimming and J lost 5 bases; unmatched junction nucleotides: 3. Germline loops: CDR1 SEHNR, CDR2 FQNEAQ (reference sequence). The CDR3 protein is CASSLGDRGLHEQYF. In nucleotides, the CDR3 is TGTGCCAGCAGCTTAGGGGACAGGGGGCTCCACGAGCAGTACTTC.

V and J are TRBV20-1 and TRBJ2-7, with 7 bases that match TRBD1. Per the germline V gene, CDR1 is DFQATT and CDR2 is SNEGSKA (reference sequence). The CDR3 length is 14 residues. V lost 3 bases, J lost 2 bases, and 7 bases stayed unmatched. In DNA form, the CDR3 reads TGCAGTGCTAGGATGGGGGACAGTCCCTACGAGCAGTACTTC. It codes for CSARMGDSPYEQYF.

This clonotype was observed a handful of times. The genes are TRBV4-3 and TRBJ2-3; 7 bases align to TRBD2. Germline CDR1 reads LGHNA; CDR2 reads YSLEER. The CDR3 length is 17 residues. V was clipped by 0 bases and J by 2 bases; unmatched bases: 8. The CDR3 sequence: CASSQELGGDPTDTQYF. CDR3 DNA sequence: TGCGCCAGCAGCCAAGAATTGGGGGGGGACCCCACAGATACGCAGTATTTT.

V usage is TRBV4-1 and J usage is TRBJ2-7; the D is unclear. The V gene lost 1 base and the J gene lost 2 bases, with 6 bases spanning the gap. This CDR3 region has 13 residues. Germline CDR1 is MGHRA and CDR2 is YSYEKL. CDR3: CASSQVETYEQYF. The CDR3 bases are TGCGCCAGCAGCCAAGTGGAAACCTACGAGCAGTACTTC.

The V call is TRBV7-2, the J call TRBJ2-3; TRBD2 is a possible D gene (5 bases). V lost 3 bases and J lost 0, with 13 bases in between. Per the germline V gene, CDR1 is SGHTA and CDR2 is FQGNSA. This CDR3 has 16 residues. The CDR3 DNA reads TGTGCCAGCAGCTTTATGAGAAGCGGTAGCACAGATACGCAGTATTTT. Amino acid sequence: CASSFMRSGSTDTQYF.

V and J are TRBV4-2 and TRBJ1-1; TRBD1 might be the D (5 bases). The germline V and J ends were trimmed by 0 bases and 7 bases, with 12 bases remaining between them. Germline V gene lookup returns CDR1 LGHNA and CDR2 YNFKEQ. The CDR3 runs to 14 residues. The CDR3 DNA reads as TGTGCCAGCAGCCAAGATTCAGGGTCGGATGAAGCTTTCTTT. As protein: CASSQDSGSDEAFF.

The V call is TRBV12-3 or TRBV12-4, the J call TRBJ2-1; the match to TRBD2 covers 11 bases. J was trimmed by 5 bases and V by 0 bases; bases with no gene match: 6. The length of the CDR3 is 17 residues. The CDR3 reads CASSLAHQLAGDNEQFF. DNA for the CDR3: TGTGCCAGCAGTTTAGCGCATCAACTAGCGGGGGACAATGAGCAGTTCTTC.

This clonotype appeared a few times. V is TRBV27 and J is TRBJ2-1; 11 bases line up with TRBD2. CDR1 and CDR2 (germline): MNHEY, SMNVEV (reference sequence). The CDR3 runs to 16 residues. V lost 3 bases to trimming and J lost 7 bases; unmatched junction nucleotides: 8. This CDR3 is CASSFLSGGAPNEQFF. The CDR3 coding sequence is TGTGCCAGCAGTTTCCTTAGCGGGGGGGCCCCGAATGAGCAGTTCTTC.

This rearrangement joins TRBV6-6 to TRBJ1-1; D is perhaps TRBD1 (5 bases). CDR3 size: 16 residues. The V and J ends lost 1 base and 3 bases respectively, with 15 bases between them. The germline gives CDR1 MNHNY, CDR2 SVGAGI (reference sequence). CDR3 in DNA: TGTGCCAGCAGTTACTGGGGGGTTAGAGGAGACACTGAAGCTTTCTTT. It yields the protein CASSYWGVRGDTEAFF.

The chain carries TRBV4-3 and TRBJ1-2, with a tentative D call TRBD1 (5 bases). This CDR3 spans 16 amino acids. V lost 0 bases to trimming and J lost 2 bases, with 13 bases between them. Per germline, CDR1 LGHNA and CDR2 YSLEER. This CDR3 reads CASSQDGGGMNYGYTF. Here the CDR3 DNA reads TGCGCCAGCAGCCAAGATGGGGGGGGAATGAACTATGGCTACACCTTC.

The chain employs TRBV7-6 and TRBJ2-5, with D hard to call. With 1 base removed from V and 11 bases from J, the gap between germline ends came to 23 bases. This CDR3 is built from 16 residues. The germline V gene has CDR1 SGHVS and CDR2 FNYEAQ. Here the CDR3 reads CASSLEGARVTDEQYF. The CDR3 region has the DNA TGTGCCAGCAGCTTAGAAGGAGCCCGGGTTACAGATGAGCAGTACTTC.

This clonotype was recorded a few times. This chain connects TRBV7-9 to TRBJ2-1; the match to TRBD1 covers 7 bases. The junction had 7 bases not matched to a gene; V was cut back by 1 base and J by 1 base. The CDR3 runs to 17 residues. Germline loops: CDR1 SEHNR, CDR2 FQNEAQ (reference sequence). The CDR3 region has the DNA TGTGCCAGCAGCTTAGGGGCCAAGGGGGCTTCCTACAATGAGCAGTTCTTC. Its translation is CASSLGAKGASYNEQFF.

This chain connects TRBV15 to TRBJ2-3; D is possibly TRBD2 (6 bases). The CDR3 length is 15 residues. Trimming pared 0 bases from V and 4 bases from J, leaving 11 bases between. CDR1 LNHNV and CDR2 YYDKDF come from the germline V gene (reference sequence). For the CDR3, the DNA is TGTGCCACCAGCAGAGAGGGGACTCAGGCAGATACGCAGTATTTT. Protein: CATSREGTQADTQYF.

The chain uses TRBV6-5 and TRBJ2-7; TRBD1 agrees at 9 bases. CDR1 is MNHEY and CDR2 is SVGAGI in the germline V gene. The CDR3 is 17 residues long. V lost 2 bases to trimming and J lost 7 bases; unmatched junction nucleotides: 15. The CDR3: CASSYTRTGELSEEQYF. As DNA, the CDR3 is TGTGCCAGCAGTTACACCCGGACAGGGGAATTGAGTGAAGAGCAGTACTTC.

The chain employs TRBV6-4 and TRBJ2-1; the match to TRBD1 covers 7 bases. J was trimmed by 8 bases and V by 6 bases; bases with no gene match: 4. The CDR3 spans 12 residues. The germline CDR1 and CDR2 sequences are MRHNA and SNTAGT. CDR3 nucleotide sequence: TGTGCCAGCAGAGAGACAGGGTATGAGCAGTTCTTC. Amino acids: CASRETGYEQFF.

The gene calls are TRBV20-1 and TRBJ1-6, with no clear D. The CDR3 length is 15 residues. Germline CDR1 is DFQATT and CDR2 is SNEGSKA (reference sequence). The V gene lost 5 bases and the J gene lost 0 bases, with 11 bases spanning the gap. The CDR3 DNA reads TGCAGTGCTCAGACGGTCAGCTCCTATAATTCACCCCTCCACTTT. Translation gives CSAQTVSSYNSPLHF.

There are a few counts of this clonotype. The chain is built from TRBV28 and TRBJ2-4; possibly TRBD2 for D (6 bases). Germline V gene data show CDR1 as MDHEN and CDR2 as SYDVKM. This CDR3 is 16 amino acids long. Trimming removed 5 bases from V and 5 bases from J, with 19 bases in between. The CDR3 sequence: CASSPTRATGENIQYF. In DNA form, the CDR3 reads TGTGCCAGCAGTCCCACCCGGGCTACGGGGGAAAACATTCAGTACTTC.

The chain combines TRBV5-1 with TRBJ1-2, with 8 bases fitting TRBD1. The CDR3 runs 15 residues. The germline gives CDR1 SGHRS, CDR2 YFSETQ. Trimming took 4 bases from V and 4 from J; bases not matched to a gene: 9. The CDR3 nucleotides read TGCGCCAGCAGCCCGTCGACAGGGGCTGCCTATGGCTACACCTTC. It is translated as CASSPSTGAAYGYTF.

This clonotype was seen more than once but under ten times. The J gene is TRBJ2-3, the V gene TRBV12-3 or TRBV12-4; D uncertain. Trimming took off 4 bases at V and 4 bases at J, with 12 bases between the two ends. The CDR3 spans 14 residues. CDR3 sequence (DNA): TGTGCCAGCAGTTCGGACGAATGGGCAGATACGCAGTATTTT. Protein sequence: CASSSDEWADTQYF.

The CDR3 here is CASQDSNNEQYF. The DNA for the CDR3 is TGTGCCAGCCAAGACAGCAACAATGAGCAGTACTTC. The V and J genes are TRBV6-6 and TRBJ2-5, with a tentative D call TRBD1 (5 bases). Germline CDR1 and CDR2: MNHNY and SVGAGI (reference sequence). V lost 8 bases and J 11 bases, leaving 18 bases between the germline ends. This CDR3 comprises 12 residues.

CDR3 region: CSAHPRSLETQYF. CDR3 DNA sequence: TGCAGTGCCCACCCCAGGAGTCTGGAGACCCAGTACTTC. The V call is TRBV20-1, the J call TRBJ2-5; D is ambiguous. The CDR3 loop spans 13 amino acids. Looked up from germline, CDR1 is DFQATT and CDR2 is SNEGSKA (reference sequence). With 6 bases removed from V and 5 bases from J, the gap between germline ends came to 16 bases.

The CDR3 bases are TGTGCCAGCAGTAGCCCCGCGGGTACTTCTGTGTCACCCCTCCACTTT. It encodes CASSSPAGTSVSPLHF. The chain recombines TRBV28 with TRBJ1-6, with no clear D. Deletions cut 5 bases from V and 10 bases from J, with 21 bases between. Germline-derived CDR1 and CDR2 are MDHEN and SYDVKM. CDR3 length: 16 residues.

The gene calls are TRBV27 and TRBJ1-2; D uncertain. Germline CDR1 is MNHEY and CDR2 is SMNVEV (reference sequence). Trimming shortened V by 6 bases and J by 4 bases, and 18 bases separated the two germline ends. The CDR3 extends over 15 amino acids. The CDR3 coding sequence is TGTGCCAGCAGGGCAGCAGGCCAAGGAGGCTATGGCTACACCTTC. Its protein product is CASRAAGQGGYGYTF.

This chain links TRBV5-1 with TRBJ1-1; no definite D call. V gave up 0 bases and J gave up 7 bases, with 7 bases separating them. This CDR3 spans 12 amino acids. The germline V gene encodes CDR1 SGHRS and CDR2 YFSETQ. The CDR3 nucleotides are TGCGCCAGCAGCTTGGACAGCTTTGAAGCTTTCTTT. Protein product: CASSLDSFEAFF.

The chain combines TRBV20-1 with TRBJ1-5; no clear D gene. From germline, CDR1 is DFQATT and CDR2 SNEGSKA (reference sequence). Trimming took off 1 base at V and 7 bases at J, with 11 bases between the two ends. This CDR3 contains 13 residues. The CDR3: CSARGPFGQPQHF. In DNA form, the CDR3 reads TGCAGTGCTAGAGGCCCTTTCGGGCAGCCCCAGCATTTT.

This clonotype has only a few counts. This chain links TRBV12-3 or TRBV12-4 with TRBJ2-3, with 7 bases that match TRBD2. The V segment lost 7 bases and the J segment 2 bases; nucleotides outside the gene matches: 9. The CDR3 sequence is 15 residues long. In DNA, the CDR3 is TGTGCCAGCATCCTTACGGGGGGAACCACAGATACGCAGTATTTT. Its protein is CASILTGGTTDTQYF.

The chain is built from TRBV27 and TRBJ1-4, with D perhaps matching TRBD1 (6 bases). Germline V gene sequence: CDR1 MNHEY, CDR2 SMNVEV (reference sequence). The CDR3 is 11 amino acids. V was cut by 5 bases and J by 13 bases, with 11 bases left in between. CDR3 loop: CASSTKQGLFF. In nucleotides, the CDR3 is TGTGCCAGCAGTACCAAACAGGGACTGTTTTTT.

The chain employs TRBV29-1 and TRBJ2-7, with 7 bases aligning to TRBD1. Germline V gives CDR1 SQVTM, CDR2 ANQGSEA. This CDR3 is built from 14 residues. Trimming removed 8 bases from V and 1 base from J; junction bases left unmatched: 11. CDR3 in amino acids: CSLNNRGSSYEQYF. The CDR3 nucleotides read TGCAGCCTTAATAACAGGGGTTCTTCCTACGAGCAGTACTTC.

The genes are TRBV3-1 and TRBJ2-5; 7 bases are a match to TRBD1. The DNA end favors TRBJ2-7, so the J call may be wrong. The length of the CDR3 is 13 residues. Looked up from germline, CDR1 is LGHDT and CDR2 is YNNKEL (reference sequence). The CDR3 bases are TGTGCCAGCAGGGGGACAGATCTTAGCGAGCAGTACTTC. Protein sequence: CASRGTDLSEQYF.